This TCR beta chain is drawn from a study of T cell repertoires in cytomegalovirus infection. Study summary: Carrying CMV and the relevant HLA type showed in public TCR beta signatures. General study results and limits: HLA-C-restricted CMV clonotypes gave the most frequent clonotype in two of eight donors. Cumulative frequency (of public TCR beta family members) identified carriers of CMV plus the relevant HLA.

In regard to this clonotype: The antigen is not known.

TCRdb passed the reads through MiXCR, listing each CDR3 protein once. Altogether approximately 630,000 distinct CDR3 sequences are present, more than 20% being singletons, with the ten largest covering less than 9.5%. Germline CDR1 reads DFQATT; CDR2 reads SNEGSKA (reference sequence). V was clipped by 0 bases and J by 8 bases; unmatched bases: 5. This CDR3 has 15 residues. The rearrangement joins TRBV20-1 to TRBJ1-6; the match to TRBD1 covers 9 bases. Sequencing was carried out using CD8+ T cells from PBMCs. The origin of this receptor is a human donor in good health (CMV status not recorded). Some clones in this sample may be carry-over from other donors' samples. CDR3 protein: CSARDRGQGYSPLHF. The DNA for the CDR3 is TGCAGTGCTAGAGATCGGGGACAGGGATATTCACCCCTCCACTTT.